These 9 T cell receptor beta chains originate from one sample sequenced in a study of blood T cell repertoires in COVID-19. TCRdb's table, derived via immunoSEQ multiplex PCR, lists solely in-frame clones and lacks some. The sample includes roughly 140,000 clones, approximately 86% of them seen just once. The sample was peripheral blood. These receptors all stem from a man in his 70s with acute or convalescent COVID-19.

The chain recombines TRBV2 with TRBJ2-1, with D possibly TRBD1 on 6 matching bases. This CDR3 comprises 17 residues. Germline lookup yields CDR1 SNHLY and CDR2 FYNNEI. Trimming took off 1 base at V and 9 bases at J, with 22 bases between the two ends. The CDR3 DNA follows: TGTGCCAGCAGTGAAGGGTGGGGCTCAGGGGCGGTGACTGAGCAGTTCTTC. As protein: CASSEGWGSGAVTEQFF.

This chain joins TRBV7-7 and TRBJ2-3; D possibly corresponds to TRBD2 (6 bases). The V gene's germline CDR1 is SSHAT and CDR2 FNYEAQ (reference sequence). Trimming cost V 0 bases and J 3 bases, with 10 bases left between them. The CDR3 consists of 15 residues. CDR3 residues: CASSLAGGETDTQYF. In nucleotides, the CDR3 is TGTGCCAGCAGCTTAGCGGGAGGAGAGACAGATACGCAGTATTTT.

The chain couples TRBV7-5 to TRBJ2-2; whether TRBD2, the table's D call, matches the DNA was not checked. TRBV7-5 is termed a pseudogene. This CDR3 has 15 amino acids. Here the CDR3 DNA reads TGTGTCACTCGATCGGGACTAGCGGGGAACGGGGAGCTGTTTTTT. The encoded protein is CVTRSGLAGNGELFF.

This sequence joins TRBV19 and TRBJ1-3; D gene unclear. The germline V and J ends were trimmed by 11 bases and 4 bases, with 9 bases remaining between them. There are 11 residues in the CDR3. Germline lookup yields CDR1 LNHDA and CDR2 SQIVND (reference sequence). The CDR3 DNA follows: TGTGCCGGCCTCTTAGGAAACACCATATATTTT. Its protein is CAGLLGNTIYF.

V usage is TRBV19 and J usage is TRBJ1-5, with 10 bases fitting TRBD1. V shed 5 bases and J 6 bases; nucleotides not matched to a gene: 7. This CDR3 has 15 amino acids. CDR1 LNHDA and CDR2 SQIVND come from the germline V gene (reference sequence). The CDR3 bases are TGTGCCAGTAGTGTCACCGGGACAGGGGCTCAGCCCCAGCATTTT. Protein product: CASSVTGTGAQPQHF.

The rearrangement joins TRBV3-1 (or the pseudogene TRBV3-2) to TRBJ2-1, with 12 bases aligning to TRBD2. V gave up 4 bases and J gave up 0 bases; unmatched junction bases: 7. The CDR3 totals 18 residues. Germline CDR1 reads LGHDT; CDR2 reads YNNKEL (reference sequence). In DNA form, the CDR3 reads TGTGCCAGCAGCCGCGGACTAGCGGGACTCCACTCCTACAATGAGCAGTTCTTC. Its protein product is CASSRGLAGLHSYNEQFF.

Points on this clone: Other DNA sequences in this specimen translate into the identical CDR3. This chain joins TRBV4-1 and TRBJ1-2; no clear D gene. V lost 3 bases and J lost 3, with 5 bases in between. The CDR3 sequence is 12 residues long. Germline values: CDR1 MGHRA, CDR2 YSYEKL. CDR3 region: CASSQRDYGYTF. CDR3 sequence (DNA): TGCGCCAGCAGCCAGAGGGACTATGGCTACACCTTC.

This rearrangement joins TRBV9 to TRBJ1-1, with D perhaps TRBD1 (6 bases). Trimming removed 3 bases at V and 7 bases at J, with 13 bases between. The CDR3 spans 13 residues. Germline V gives CDR1 SGDLS, CDR2 YYNGEE. CDR3 nucleotides: TGTGCCAGCAGCGCCAGATCGACAGGTGAAGCTTTCTTT. This translates into CASSARSTGEAFF.

The chain is built from TRBV5-1 and TRBJ2-2; 7 nucleotides agree with TRBD1. Germline-derived CDR1 and CDR2 are SGHRS and YFSETQ. This CDR3 has 15 residues. Trimming removed 5 bases from V and 0 bases from J; junction bases left unmatched: 4. CDR3 amino acids: CASRRDSANTGELFF. In DNA form, the CDR3 reads TGCGCCAGCAGACGGGACAGCGCGAACACCGGGGAGCTGTTTTTT.